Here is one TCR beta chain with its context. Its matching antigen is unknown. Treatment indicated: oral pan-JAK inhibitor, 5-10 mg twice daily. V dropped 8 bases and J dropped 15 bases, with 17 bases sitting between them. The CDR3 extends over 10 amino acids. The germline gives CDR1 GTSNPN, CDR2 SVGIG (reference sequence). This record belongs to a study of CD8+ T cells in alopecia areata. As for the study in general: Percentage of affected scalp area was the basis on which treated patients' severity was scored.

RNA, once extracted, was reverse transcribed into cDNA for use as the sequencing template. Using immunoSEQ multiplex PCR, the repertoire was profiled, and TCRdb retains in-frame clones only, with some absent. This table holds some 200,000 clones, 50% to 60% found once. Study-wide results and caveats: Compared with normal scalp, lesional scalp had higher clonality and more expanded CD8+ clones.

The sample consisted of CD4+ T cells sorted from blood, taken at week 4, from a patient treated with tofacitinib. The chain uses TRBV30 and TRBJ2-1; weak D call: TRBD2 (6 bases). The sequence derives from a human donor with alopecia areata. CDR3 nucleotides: TGTGCCGTAGCCGGGACTCGCCGGTTCTTC. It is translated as CAVAGTRRFF.